Sequencing of this T cell receptor beta chain was carried out in a study of cytomegalovirus exposure and HLA in healthy donors. PCR was performed using 60 Vbeta and 13 Jbeta primers. Profiling relied on immunoSEQ multiplex PCR, and the TCRdb table lists in-frame clones only, not all of them. Among 150,000 to 200,000 clones listed, around three quarters were seen once. This clone appeared a few times. J lost 4 bases, V lost 6 bases, and 9 bases had no gene match. The CDR3 is 16 residues long. Germline V gene sequence: CDR1 SGHTA, CDR2 FQGNSA. The origin of this receptor is a woman in her thirties in good health and CMV-seropositive. The chain is built from TRBV7-2 and TRBJ2-3; TRBD2 aligns across 11 bases. What was sequenced was PBMCs. The CDR3 DNA sequence: TGTGCCAGCAGTTCACGCCAACTAGCGGGAGCAGATACGCAGTATTTT. Its translation is CASSSRQLAGADTQYF.